This T cell receptor (beta chain) was obtained from a study of shared clonotypes between healthy human individuals. Overall study results and limits: Clonotype sharing among donors, it was expected, would be affected by sequencing depth. What naive subsets generally showed was a larger estimated richness than memory subsets showed. Blood was the sole source, and tissue repertoires probably differ.

This table comes from immunoSEQ multiplex PCR, and its TCRdb copy is limited to in-frame clones, with some not included. The table shows just under 350,000 clones, with around 70% occurring only once. The study enrolled healthy HIV-negative adults without recent acute infections or vaccinations as donors. Remarks on this clone: Its antigen is currently unknown.

V lost 4 bases, J lost 7 bases, and 12 bases stayed unmatched. The V gene's germline CDR1 is SGHNT and CDR2 YENEEA. The CDR3 runs 17 residues. Sequences were obtained from memory CD4+ T cells sorted from blood. The subset: CD45RA-negative fraction. The chain combines TRBV11-3 with TRBJ2-1, with TRBD2 identical over 11 bases. This receptor was identified in a young man in good health. The CDR3 bases are TGTGCCAGCAGCTATGGCCCCGGGACTAGCGGAAAAAATGAGCAGTTCTTC. Translated, it gives CASSYGPGTSGKNEQFF.